The 23 T cell receptor beta chains below come from one sample, sequenced in a study of T-cell memory formation after mild COVID-19. In TCRdb, the 5' RACE reads were re-called with MiXCR into one record per CDR3 protein. The sample has a few hundred thousand distinct CDR3 sequences, 20% seen once. The sample taken for sequencing was PBMCs or a T cell subset sorted from them (not recorded which). The origin of the receptors is a man aged 18 to 30 who had mild COVID-19 (a few samples of this study predate the infection). Cell type and time point are not known.

The table lists this clonotype with a few counts. J is TRBJ1-2 and V is TRBV5-1; 7 nucleotides line up with TRBD1. The V segment lost 1 base and the J segment 3 bases; nucleotides outside the gene matches: 3. CDR1 and CDR2 (germline): SGHRS, YFSETQ. The CDR3 runs to 14 residues. The CDR3 DNA follows: TGCGCCAGCAGCTTGACAGGGGAAGACTATGGCTACACCTTC. This codes for CASSLTGEDYGYTF.

The genes are TRBV7-8 and TRBJ2-2, with 8 bases lining up with TRBD1. Germline lookup yields CDR1 SGHVS and CDR2 FQNEAQ. This CDR3 has 16 amino acids. The V segment lost 5 bases and the J segment 7 bases; nucleotides outside the gene matches: 12. The DNA for the CDR3 is TGTGCCAGCAGCGCCAGGGGCAGGGGGCGAAGCGGGGAGCTGTTTTTT. It encodes CASSARGRGRSGELFF.

The rearrangement links TRBV6-5 to TRBJ2-2; D possibly matches TRBD1 or TRBD2 (6 bases each). V lost 6 bases to trimming and J lost 4 bases, with 18 bases between them. Per germline, CDR1 MNHEY and CDR2 SVGAGI. The CDR3 has 16 amino acids. As DNA, the CDR3 is TGTGCCAGCAGACTTGGGGGGCTTAGCGGCACCGGGGAGCTGTTTTTT. It specifies CASRLGGLSGTGELFF.

V usage is TRBV4-2 and J usage is TRBJ2-7, with TRBD1 identical over 11 bases. After removal of 3 bases from V and 7 bases from J, the junction contained 11 bases not matched to a gene. The CDR3 consists of 16 residues. Germline V lookup: CDR1 LGHNA, CDR2 YNFKEQ. The chain's CDR3 is CASSQAVGQGAGEQYF. As DNA, the CDR3 is TGTGCCAGCAGCCAGGCCGTAGGACAGGGGGCAGGTGAGCAGTACTTC.

The chain couples TRBV6-2 or TRBV6-3 to TRBJ2-3, with 7 positions matching TRBD2. J was trimmed by 3 bases and V by 6 bases; bases with no gene match: 6. The CDR3 is 14 amino acids. The germline CDR1 and CDR2 sequences are MNHEY and SVGEGT. The CDR3 coding sequence is TGTGCCAGCAGACGTCGACTAGCAACAGATACGCAGTATTTT. It yields the protein CASRRRLATDTQYF.

This clonotype was counted between two and nine times. This chain links TRBV28 with TRBJ2-1; D remains unclear. The germline CDR1 and CDR2 sequences are MDHEN and SYDVKM. The CDR3 has 10 residues. V was shortened by 10 bases and J by 3 bases, with 4 bases between the two germline ends. The CDR3, as DNA: TGTGCCACCTACTACAATGAGCAGTTCTTC. Translated: CATYYNEQFF.

The sample holds a few counts of this clonotype. The J gene is TRBJ2-1, the V gene TRBV6-2 or TRBV6-3; D ambiguous. CDR3 length: 17 residues. Per the germline V gene, CDR1 is MNHEY and CDR2 is SVGEGT. V was cut by 0 bases and J by 0 bases, with 12 bases left in between. CDR3 sequence: CASSYSNPVSSYNEQFF. The DNA for the CDR3 is TGTGCCAGCAGTTACTCGAATCCAGTGAGCTCCTACAATGAGCAGTTCTTC.

This clonotype was detected a few times. The CDR3 DNA follows: TGCAGTGCTTTACAGGGGATCCAAGAGACCCAGTACTTC. Translated, it gives CSALQGIQETQYF. The chain combines TRBV20-1 with TRBJ2-5; 7 bases line up with TRBD1. The J segment lost 1 base and the V segment lost 5 bases, leaving 4 bases of the junction unmatched. The CDR3 spans 13 residues. The V gene's germline CDR1 is DFQATT and CDR2 SNEGSKA (reference sequence).

The chain carries TRBV6-5 and TRBJ2-7; D unresolved. CDR3 length: 15 amino acids. The ends were cut back, 6 bases at V and 4 bases at J, with 19 bases in the middle. CDR1 MNHEY and CDR2 SVGAGI come from the germline V gene. The CDR3 DNA reads TGTGCCAGCAGAGCTTACCGGACCCCCGAATACGAGCAGTACGTC. Amino acid sequence: CASRAYRTPEYEQYV.

This clonotype was seen a few times. The chain uses TRBV12-3 or TRBV12-4 and TRBJ2-1; unclear D gene. The CDR3 extends over 13 amino acids. V lost 3 bases and J 6 bases, leaving 9 bases between the germline ends. The chain's CDR3 is CASSFSLPNEQFF. CDR3 DNA sequence: TGTGCCAGCAGTTTTTCCCTTCCCAATGAGCAGTTCTTC.

This clonotype was counted only a few times. This chain connects TRBV27 to TRBJ2-2, with 10 nucleotides matching TRBD2. There are 17 residues in the CDR3. In germline, CDR1 is MNHEY, CDR2 SMNVEV (reference sequence). Trimming cost V 1 base and J 3 bases; bases outside gene matches: 5. CDR3 protein: CASSLLAGGLDTGELFF. DNA for the CDR3: TGTGCCAGCAGTTTATTAGCGGGGGGCCTGGACACCGGGGAGCTGTTTTTT.

In this sample, this clonotype turned up a few times. This chain links TRBV7-2 with TRBJ2-1; no clear D gene. From germline, CDR1 is SGHTA and CDR2 FQGNSA. V was trimmed by 5 bases and J by 2 bases, leaving 13 bases between them. The CDR3 loop spans 15 amino acids. CDR3: CASSEDGVPYNEQFF. The CDR3 bases are TGTGCCAGCAGCGAAGATGGGGTTCCCTACAATGAGCAGTTCTTC.

The chain employs TRBV4-1 and TRBJ1-1, with TRBD1 identical over 7 bases. V lost 5 bases to trimming and J lost 4 bases; unmatched junction nucleotides: 13. Germline V gene lookup returns CDR1 MGHRA and CDR2 YSYEKL. The CDR3 runs to 16 residues. This chain's CDR3 is CASSYLYRGRGTEAFF. The CDR3 nucleotides read TGCGCCAGCAGCTACTTATACAGGGGAAGAGGCACTGAAGCTTTCTTT.

In its sample, this clonotype was seen a few times. The genes are TRBV5-1 and TRBJ1-5; no clear D. There are 20 residues in the CDR3. Germline CDR1 is SGHRS and CDR2 is YFSETQ. V was shortened by 4 bases and J by 2 bases, with 28 bases between the two germline ends. DNA for the CDR3: TGCGCCAGCAGCCCCCGGACGGACCTGAGGCAGGCCCACTGCAATCAGCCCCAGCATTTT. This gives the protein CASSPRTDLRQAHCNQPQHF.

This clonotype was counted many times. The chain joins TRBV12-3 or TRBV12-4 to TRBJ2-3; 11 bases agree with TRBD1. J lost 5 bases, V lost 6 bases, and 4 bases had no gene match. The CDR3 extends over 14 amino acids. CDR3 protein: CASSGQGAIDTQYF. CDR3 DNA: TGTGCCAGCAGCGGACAGGGGGCGATAGATACGCAGTATTTT.

V is TRBV30 and J is TRBJ2-1; a weak D match, TRBD1 (6 bases). Germline lookup yields CDR1 GTSNPN and CDR2 SVGIG (reference sequence). The CDR3 loop spans 14 amino acids. Trimming removed 3 bases at V and 2 bases at J, with 11 bases between. CDR3 DNA: TGTGCCTGGAGGAAACAGGGAGCCTACAATGAGCAGTTCTTC. Its protein product is CAWRKQGAYNEQFF.

This clonotype was counted between two and nine times. This rearrangement joins TRBV6-5 to TRBJ1-5; the D gene is possibly TRBD1 (5 bases). CDR1 is MNHEY and CDR2 is SVGAGI in the germline V gene. This CDR3 is 15 amino acids long. Trimming shortened V by 6 bases and J by 2 bases, and 14 bases separated the two germline ends. The CDR3 loop reads CASRSGGLGNQPQHF. The CDR3 coding sequence is TGTGCCAGCAGATCCGGGGGTTTGGGCAATCAGCCCCAGCATTTT.

The gene calls are TRBV12-3 or TRBV12-4 and TRBJ1-2; D gene unclear. The CDR3 consists of 15 residues. Trimming left V 0 bases short and J 7 bases short, with 15 bases between. CDR3 amino acids: CASSLAPGGEAGYTF. The DNA of the CDR3 is TGTGCCAGCAGTTTAGCGCCGGGAGGAGAGGCTGGCTACACCTTC.

V usage is TRBV20-1 and J usage is TRBJ2-7, with TRBD1 identical over 9 bases. The length of the CDR3 is 14 residues. Germline-derived CDR1 and CDR2 are DFQATT and SNEGSKA (reference sequence). V was pared by 1 base and J by 6 bases, with 7 bases of the junction left unmatched. CDR3 region: CSARGVQGATEQYF. The CDR3, as DNA: TGCAGTGCTAGAGGGGTACAGGGGGCGACCGAGCAGTACTTC.

The rearrangement uses TRBV7-3 and TRBJ1-1; D is possibly TRBD1 (5 bases). Germline CDR1 and CDR2: SGHTA and FQGTGA. This CDR3 comprises 14 residues. V shed 2 bases and J shed 1 base, with 8 bases lying between them. CDR3 coding DNA: TGTGCCAGCAGCTTAGGGGGAGAGAACACTGAAGCTTTCTTT. Its translation is CASSLGGENTEAFF.

The chain joins TRBV5-6 to TRBJ2-7; D could derive from TRBD1 or TRBD2 (5 bases each). Germline CDR1 and CDR2: SGHDT and YYEEEE. V gave up 3 bases and J gave up 0 bases, with 13 bases separating them. The CDR3 has 15 residues. CDR3 bases: TGTGCCAGCAGCTACTCCGGGGACGCCTCCTACGAGCAGTACTTC. Protein product: CASSYSGDASYEQYF.

This clonotype was recorded many times. V is TRBV7-6 and J is TRBJ2-2; no firm D call. Trimming stripped 8 bases from V and 8 bases from J, with 6 bases between. This CDR3 contains 10 residues. Germline CDR1 SGHVS, CDR2 FNYEAQ. CDR3 bases: TGTGCCAGCCTCTGGGGGGAGCTGTTTTTT. Translating it yields CASLWGELFF.

The gene calls are TRBV7-8 and TRBJ1-4, with TRBD1 matching over 10 bases. Per the germline V gene, CDR1 is SGHVS and CDR2 is FQNEAQ. Trimming took 2 bases from V and 6 from J; bases not matched to a gene: 9. This CDR3 has 17 amino acids. CDR3 sequence: CASSLTRRTGGDEKLFF. The DNA of the CDR3 is TGTGCCAGCAGCTTAACGAGGAGGACAGGGGGGGATGAAAAACTGTTTTTT.